The rows below give T cell receptor beta chains drawn from one sample of a study of blood T cell repertoires in COVID-19. This table comes from immunoSEQ multiplex PCR, and its TCRdb copy is limited to in-frame clones, with some not included. Of some 150,000 clones listed, 88% are singletons. Sequencing was carried out using peripheral blood. All receptors come from an older woman with acute or convalescent COVID-19. Both conserved end residues are part of each CDR3. The order of the fields is clone size, J gene, V gene, D gene, CDR3 DNA, CDR3 protein. The D gene is left open where the match is weak. Size tells how often a clone was seen (once, few, many) or the class of an expanded clone, and some rows leave it out.

size: few
J: TRBJ2-7
V: TRBV14
D: -
DNA: TGTGCCAGCAGTCCCGGGACACTTAGAGGGAACTACGAGCAGTACTTC
CDR3: CASSPGTLRGNYEQYF

size: -
J: TRBJ1-4
V: TRBV29-1
D: -
DNA: TGCAGCGTACGGGGGAATGAAAAACTGTTTTTT
CDR3: CSVRGNEKLFF

size: -
J: TRBJ2-1
V: TRBV19
D: -
DNA: TGTGCCAGTAGGAAGACCACTAGCTCGATCCTGTATATCGACAATGAGCAGTTCTTC
CDR3: CASRKTTSSILYIDNEQFF

size: -
J: TRBJ1-1
V: TRBV28
D: -
DNA: TGTGCCAGCAGCCCAGGACAGAACACTGAAGCTTTCTTT
CDR3: CASSPGQNTEAFF

size: once
J: TRBJ1-6
V: TRBV14
D: TRBD1
DNA: TGTGCCAGCAGCCAGACAGGGTATAATTCACCCCTCCACTTT
CDR3: CASSQTGYNSPLHF

size: -
J: TRBJ1-4
V: TRBV25-1
D: -
DNA: TGTGCCAGCAGTGTCCCACAGGGAGCAACTAATGAAAAACTGTTTTTT
CDR3: CASSVPQGATNEKLFF

size: -
J: TRBJ2-1
V: TRBV28
D: TRBD2
DNA: TGTGCCAGCAGTATAGCGGGGGACTCCTACAATGAGCAGTTCTTC
CDR3: CASSIAGDSYNEQFF

size: -
J: TRBJ1-1
V: TRBV3-1/TRBV3-2
D: -
DNA: TGTGCCAGCAGCCGTTGGGGCGAGAACACTGAAGCTTTCTTT
CDR3: CASSRWGENTEAFF

size: -
J: TRBJ1-1
V: TRBV28
D: TRBD1
DNA: TGTGCCAGCAGTTTAGGCAGGGGGATCCTGAACACTGAAGCTTTCTTT
CDR3: CASSLGRGILNTEAFF

size: -
J: TRBJ2-7
V: TRBV6-1
D: -
DNA: TGTGCCAGCAGTGAATTGGCCATCTCCTACGAGCAGTACTTC
CDR3: CASSELAISYEQYF

size: -
J: TRBJ1-2
V: TRBV9
D: -
DNA: TGTGCCAGCAGCTCCGGGGTCTACTATGGCTACACCTTC
CDR3: CASSSGVYYGYTF

size: -
J: TRBJ2-7
V: TRBV7-6
D: TRBD2
DNA: TGTGCCAGCAGCTTAGGATGGGCGGGGGGGGCCTACGAGCAGTACTTC
CDR3: CASSLGWAGGAYEQYF

size: once
J: TRBJ2-5
V: TRBV9
D: TRBD2
DNA: TGTGCCAGCAGCGACCCCCCCCTAGCGGGGGGGGTAGAGACCCAGTACTTC
CDR3: CASSDPPLAGGVETQYF

size: -
J: TRBJ1-5
V: TRBV4-1
D: -
DNA: TGCGCCAGCAGCCAAGACCTCAATCAGCCCCAGCATTTT
CDR3: CASSQDLNQPQHF

size: -
J: TRBJ1-1
V: TRBV18
D: -
DNA: TGTGCCAGCTCAACAGTGAACACTGAAGCTTTCTTT
CDR3: CASSTVNTEAFF

size: once
J: TRBJ2-1
V: TRBV27
D: -
DNA: TGTGCCAGCAGTTTCCTCGTGAGTTGGAGTGAGCAGTTCTTC
CDR3: CASSFLVSWSEQFF

size: -
J: TRBJ1-4
V: TRBV27
D: -
DNA: TGTGCCAGCAGCCGATGGGGGGCTAATGAAAAACTGTTTTTT
CDR3: CASSRWGANEKLFF

size: few
J: TRBJ2-2
V: TRBV30
D: TRBD1
DNA: TGTGCCTGGAGTCGACAGGGGGGCACCGGGGAGCTGTTTTTT
CDR3: CAWSRQGGTGELFF

size: -
J: TRBJ2-1
V: TRBV2
D: -
DNA: TGTGCCAGCAGGCCCCATTTCGGAGCGGGCTACAATGAGCAGTTCTTC
CDR3: CASRPHFGAGYNEQFF

size: -
J: TRBJ1-2
V: TRBV2
D: TRBD1
DNA: TGTGCCAGCCCCGGACAGGGGCGAGGCTACACCTTC
CDR3: CASPGQGRGYTF

size: -
J: TRBJ1-4
V: TRBV6-5
D: TRBD1
DNA: TGTGCCAGCAGTCCGTGGACAGGGACTAATGAAAAACTGTTTTTT
CDR3: CASSPWTGTNEKLFF

size: -
J: TRBJ1-5
V: TRBV18
D: -
DNA: TGTGCCAGCTCACCCGGTAGCAATCAGCCCCAGCATTTT
CDR3: CASSPGSNQPQHF

size: -
J: TRBJ2-7
V: TRBV5-1
D: -
DNA: TGCGCCAGCAGCTTCGTAGTCGGAGGCTCCTACGAGCAGTACTTC
CDR3: CASSFVVGGSYEQYF

size: once
J: TRBJ2-7
V: TRBV2
D: -
DNA: TGTGCCAGCAGTGGCGTAGACAGGGCGGGGTACGAGCAGTACTTC
CDR3: CASSGVDRAGYEQYF

size: -
J: TRBJ1-4
V: TRBV7-8
D: TRBD1
DNA: TGTGCCAGCAGCCCATCCCTTCGGACAGGGGGCTTTGAAAAACTGTTTTTT
CDR3: CASSPSLRTGGFEKLFF

size: -
J: TRBJ2-5
V: TRBV7-2
D: TRBD1
DNA: TGTGCCAGCAGCCTTTACAGGGGTGAAGAGACCCAGTACTTC
CDR3: CASSLYRGEETQYF

size: -
J: TRBJ2-7
V: TRBV27
D: -
DNA: TGTGCCAGCAGTCCCACAGACTCCTACGAGCAGTACTTC
CDR3: CASSPTDSYEQYF

size: few
J: TRBJ1-5
V: TRBV19
D: -
DNA: TGTGCCAGTAGTTCGCGACGGGGATTTAGCAATCAGCCCCAGCATTTT
CDR3: CASSSRRGFSNQPQHF

size: -
J: TRBJ1-2
V: TRBV3-1/TRBV3-2
D: -
DNA: TGTGCCAGCAGCCAACGTGATGGCTACACCTTC
CDR3: CASSQRDGYTF

size: -
J: TRBJ1-1
V: TRBV19
D: TRBD1
DNA: TGTGCCACCGGCGACAGGGCCGCTAACACTGAAGCTTTCTTT
CDR3: CATGDRAANTEAFF

size: -
J: TRBJ1-2
V: TRBV28
D: TRBD1
DNA: TGTGCCAGCAGACAGGGGGCTAGCTATGGCTACACCTTC
CDR3: CASRQGASYGYTF

size: -
J: TRBJ2-3
V: TRBV5-1
D: -
DNA: TGCGCCAGCAGCTTGGCCGTTGGGGGCGCGACAGATACGCAGTATTTT
CDR3: CASSLAVGGATDTQYF

size: -
J: TRBJ1-5
V: TRBV3-1/TRBV3-2
D: -
DNA: TGTGCCAGCAGCGAGCAAGCCGGTAGCAATCAGCCCCAGCATTTT
CDR3: CASSEQAGSNQPQHF

size: -
J: TRBJ2-7
V: TRBV6-6
D: -
DNA: TGTGCCAGCAGGAACCTTCGACAGGGAGGTTTTCACGAGCAGTACTTC
CDR3: CASRNLRQGGFHEQYF

size: -
J: TRBJ2-7
V: TRBV5-1
D: TRBD1
DNA: TGCGCCAGCAGCTTGGTTAGGACAGGGCCCTACGAGCAGTACTTC
CDR3: CASSLVRTGPYEQYF

size: few
J: TRBJ2-5
V: TRBV7-2
D: TRBD2
DNA: TGTGCCAGCAGCCAGCGACTAGCGGGGGTAGAGACCCAGTACTTC
CDR3: CASSQRLAGVETQYF

size: -
J: TRBJ2-1
V: TRBV9
D: -
DNA: TGTGCCAGCAGCGTAGGTGACAGCAATGAGCAGTTCTTC
CDR3: CASSVGDSNEQFF

size: -
J: TRBJ1-5
V: TRBV5-8
D: -
DNA: TGTGCCAGCAGCCTCCGGAGAGAGTTCAATCAGCCCCAGCATTTT
CDR3: CASSLRREFNQPQHF

size: -
J: TRBJ1-1
V: TRBV5-1
D: -
DNA: TGCGCCAGCGGGAGTGGGGTTACAGATGAAGCTTTCTTT
CDR3: CASGSGVTDEAFF

size: -
J: TRBJ2-5
V: TRBV6-5
D: TRBD1
DNA: TGTGCCAGCACATCATCGGGACAGGCGGCGGAGACCCAGTACTTC
CDR3: CASTSSGQAAETQYF

size: -
J: TRBJ1-6
V: TRBV27
D: TRBD1
DNA: TGTGCCAGCAGTTCCGGACAGGAAAATTCACCCCTCCACTTT
CDR3: CASSSGQENSPLHF

size: -
J: TRBJ1-4
V: TRBV6-5
D: -
DNA: TGTGCCAGCAGTTACAACAGGGTTAATGAAAAACTGTTTTTT
CDR3: CASSYNRVNEKLFF

size: -
J: TRBJ2-7
V: TRBV7-2
D: -
DNA: TGTGCCAGCCAGCCCGACGCGGGACGATCCTCCTACGAGCAGTACTTC
CDR3: CASQPDAGRSSYEQYF

size: -
J: TRBJ1-3
V: TRBV30
D: -
DNA: TGTGCCTGGAGTGGTGGGGCGCCCGGAAACACCATATATTTT
CDR3: CAWSGGAPGNTIYF

size: -
J: TRBJ2-7
V: TRBV19
D: TRBD1
DNA: TGTGCCAGTAGTCTAGCCGGGACAGACTCCTACGAGCAGTACTTC
CDR3: CASSLAGTDSYEQYF

size: -
J: TRBJ1-4
V: TRBV7-9
D: TRBD1
DNA: TGTGCCAGCAGCCGGGGACAGGGCCAAGGGTTGCGGACTAATGAAAAACTGTTTTTT
CDR3: CASSRGQGQGLRTNEKLFF

size: -
J: TRBJ2-5
V: TRBV5-4
D: TRBD1
DNA: TGTGCCAGCAGCTTGCGACAGGGTAGCCGAGAGACCCAGTACTTC
CDR3: CASSLRQGSRETQYF

size: once
J: TRBJ1-1
V: TRBV2
D: -
DNA: TGTGCCAGCAGTGAACGTTCCATGGGAGGCACTGAAGCTTTCTTT
CDR3: CASSERSMGGTEAFF

size: few
J: TRBJ2-7
V: TRBV24-1
D: TRBD1
DNA: TGTGCCACCAGTGATTTGCAAATCGCTCACAGGGGTACCCACGAGCAGTACTTC
CDR3: CATSDLQIAHRGTHEQYF

size: -
J: TRBJ1-5
V: TRBV18
D: TRBD1
DNA: TGTGCCAGCTCACCAGAGGGCAGGGGGATTCGCAATCAGCCCCAGCATTTT
CDR3: CASSPEGRGIRNQPQHF

size: -
J: TRBJ1-6
V: TRBV2
D: -
DNA: TGTGCCAGCAGTGAAACTAAAGACTATAATTCACCCCTCCACTTT
CDR3: CASSETKDYNSPLHF

size: -
J: TRBJ2-3
V: TRBV24-1
D: TRBD2
DNA: TGTGCCACCAGTGACAGACCCGGGACTAGCGGGGCAGATACGCAGTATTTT
CDR3: CATSDRPGTSGADTQYF